Presented here are 19 T cell receptor beta chains from one specimen sequenced in a study of blood T cell repertoires in COVID-19. TCRdb keeps only in-frame clones here, not all; method: immunoSEQ multiplex PCR. The sample holds 240,000 or so clones; approximately 90% are singletons and the top ten take around 7.8%. Sequencing was carried out using peripheral blood. The receptors were gathered from a man aged 55 to 69 who had recovered from COVID-19.

The genes are TRBV6-5 and TRBJ1-4; 9 bases are shared with TRBD1. Germline values: CDR1 MNHEY, CDR2 SVGAGI. V was pared by 6 bases and J by 10 bases, with 9 bases of the junction left unmatched. The CDR3 contains 14 residues. CDR3 protein: CASRPGTGTGKLFF. The CDR3 coding sequence is TGTGCCAGCAGGCCCGGGACAGGGACAGGAAAACTGTTTTTT.

The J gene is TRBJ2-3, the V gene TRBV2, with D unclear. CDR1 is SNHLY, CDR2 FYNNEI, per germline. This CDR3 has 15 residues. V was trimmed by 2 bases and J by 1 base, leaving 10 bases between them. This CDR3 is CASSERRLGTDTQYF. The CDR3 nucleotides read TGTGCCAGCAGTGAACGTAGACTCGGCACAGATACGCAGTATTTT.

This clone showed up just a few times. This chain joins TRBV5-1 and TRBJ2-3, with D tentatively TRBD2 (6 bases). V was cut by 8 bases and J by 4 bases, with 14 bases left in between. Germline CDR1 is SGHRS and CDR2 is YFSETQ. The CDR3 runs to 13 residues. The CDR3 sequence: CASREAGSDTQYF. CDR3 sequence (DNA): TGCGCCAGTAGGGAGGCAGGGTCAGATACGCAGTATTTT.

This clone was counted once. The chain carries TRBV30 and TRBJ2-7; D possibly corresponds to TRBD1 (5 bases). Per the germline V gene, CDR1 is GTSNPN and CDR2 is SVGIG (reference sequence). Trimming shortened V by 4 bases and J by 0 bases, and 13 bases separated the two germline ends. CDR3 length: 14 amino acids. The DNA for the CDR3 is TGTGCCTGGAAGGGCAGGGTAGCCTCCTACGAGCAGTACTTC. Encoded protein: CAWKGRVASYEQYF.

The V call is TRBV5-1, the J call TRBJ1-1; 9 nucleotides align to TRBD1. The germline gives CDR1 SGHRS, CDR2 YFSETQ. The V and J ends lost 4 bases and 4 bases, in that order; junction bases with no gene match: 8. The CDR3 is 15 residues long. The CDR3 protein is CASSMTGGVATEAFF. In DNA, the CDR3 is TGCGCCAGCAGCATGACAGGGGGAGTTGCCACTGAAGCTTTCTTT.

The V call is TRBV5-6, the J call TRBJ2-7; D possibly corresponds to TRBD1 (6 bases). CDR1 and CDR2 from the germline V gene are SGHDT and YYEEEE. The CDR3 consists of 13 residues. With 6 bases removed from V and 2 bases from J, the gap between germline ends came to 12 bases. This CDR3 reads CASTDRYAYEQYF. CDR3 DNA sequence: TGTGCCAGCACCGACAGGTACGCCTACGAGCAGTACTTC.

V usage is TRBV3-1 (or the pseudogene TRBV3-2) and J usage is TRBJ2-3, with 10 positions matching TRBD1. The CDR3 sequence is 16 residues long. The V gene end was trimmed by 5 bases and the J gene end by 8 bases; junction bases not matched to a gene: 13. Germline values: CDR1 LGHDT, CDR2 YNNKEL (reference sequence). CDR3 coding DNA: TGTGCCAGCAGCACTAACCGGGACAGGGGTTCAGGTACGCAGTATTTT. It is translated as CASSTNRDRGSGTQYF.

This sequence joins TRBV6-4 and TRBJ2-2, with 9 nucleotides matching TRBD1. This CDR3 spans 14 amino acids. Germline V CDR1 and CDR2: MRHNA, SNTAGT. The junction had 0 bases not matched to a gene; V was cut back by 6 bases and J by 1 base. In DNA form, the CDR3 reads TGTGCCAGCAGGGGACAGGGGAACACCGGGGAGCTGTTTTTT. Protein sequence: CASRGQGNTGELFF.

This rearrangement joins TRBV18 to TRBJ2-7; no reliable D call. The ends were cut back, 3 bases at V and 5 bases at J, with 8 bases in the middle. CDR1 is KGHSH, CDR2 LQKENI, per germline. The CDR3 contains 12 residues. The CDR3, as DNA: TGTGCCAGCTCACCCGACCGGGACGAGCAGTACTTC. Protein: CASSPDRDEQYF.

The chain employs TRBV5-8 and TRBJ1-2; the match to TRBD1 covers 10 bases. This CDR3 spans 15 amino acids. V trimming: 0 bases; J trimming: 9 bases; junction bases outside the gene matches: 8. Germline-derived CDR1 and CDR2 are SGHTS and YDEGEE. This CDR3 is CASSLGQGARVRYTF. The CDR3 region has the DNA TGTGCCAGCAGCTTGGGACAGGGGGCTAGAGTTCGCTACACCTTC. Looking up the rest from reference TRBV5-8 and TRBJ1-2 gives the full variable domain: EAGVTQSPTHLIKTRGQQATLRCSPISGHTSVYWYQQALGLGLQFLLWYDEGEERNRGNFPPRFSGRQFPNYSSELNVNALELEDSALYLCASSLGQGARVRYTFGSGTRLTVV.

This clone came up once. This chain's CDR3 is CASSLPGPGQVPLNEQFF. The CDR3 nucleotides are TGTGCCAGCAGCTTGCCCGGACCGGGACAGGTCCCTCTTAATGAGCAGTTCTTC. The rearrangement links TRBV5-6 to TRBJ2-1; TRBD1 matches at 8 bases. CDR1 SGHDT and CDR2 YYEEEE come from the germline V gene. The V segment lost 1 base and the J segment 7 bases; nucleotides outside the gene matches: 16. There are 18 residues in the CDR3.

The V call is TRBV7-9, the J call TRBJ1-4; 10 bases line up with TRBD1. The CDR3 runs 17 residues. After removal of 0 bases from V and 7 bases from J, the junction contained 8 bases not matched to a gene. CDR1 and CDR2 (germline): SEHNR, FQNEAQ (reference sequence). The CDR3 loop is CASSLAMAGTGAEKLFF. CDR3 DNA: TGTGCCAGCAGCTTAGCCATGGCCGGGACAGGGGCTGAAAAACTGTTTTTT.

The chain is built from TRBV4-1 and TRBJ1-5; 9 positions agree with TRBD1. CDR3 length equals 14 residues. Germline V lookup: CDR1 MGHRA, CDR2 YSYEKL. V shed 4 bases, J shed 11 bases, and the junction held 9 bases outside the gene matches. CDR3 residues: CASSPTGGPPAQHF. In DNA, the CDR3 is TGCGCCAGCAGCCCGACAGGGGGTCCCCCAGCCCAGCATTTT.

The chain couples TRBV28 to TRBJ2-3; 8 nucleotides agree with TRBD1. Germline V CDR1 and CDR2: MDHEN, SYDVKM. The V gene end was trimmed by 6 bases and the J gene end by 1 base; junction bases not matched to a gene: 6. The CDR3 is 15 amino acids. For the CDR3, the DNA is TGTGCCAGCAGGGGGACAGGCGATGGCACAGATACGCAGTATTTT. It encodes CASRGTGDGTDTQYF.

The chain recombines TRBV24-1 with TRBJ1-4; D remains unclear. The ends were cut back, 2 bases at V and 1 base at J, with 7 bases in the middle. Germline assignment: CDR1 KGHDR and CDR2 SFDVKD. CDR3 length: 15 amino acids. The DNA of the CDR3 is TGTGCCACCAGTGATTCCGGTAAAACTAATGAAAAACTGTTTTTT. Its translation is CATSDSGKTNEKLFF.

This clone was observed once. Distinct nucleotide sequences in the sample also encode this CDR3. The gene calls are TRBV19 and TRBJ2-3; a weak D match, TRBD2 (7 bases). Germline CDR1 LNHDA, CDR2 SQIVND (reference sequence). The CDR3 runs 14 residues. Trimming removed 3 bases at V and 4 bases at J, with 11 bases between. This chain's CDR3 is CASSIGGGADTQYF. Written as DNA, the CDR3 is TGTGCCAGTAGTATTGGAGGGGGGGCAGATACGCAGTATTTT.

V usage is TRBV18 and J usage is TRBJ2-7, with 13 bases aligning to TRBD2. In germline, CDR1 is KGHSH, CDR2 LQKENI. CDR3 length: 17 residues. The trim removed 4 bases at V and 4 bases at J, leaving 10 bases unmatched. CDR3 bases: TGTGCCAGCTCACTCAAGGGACTAGCGGGGACGAATTACGAGCAGTACGTC. Encoded protein: CASSLKGLAGTNYEQYV.

The genes are TRBV7-6 and TRBJ2-2; the D gene is possibly TRBD1 (5 bases). V lost 5 bases and J 1 base, leaving 11 bases between the germline ends. CDR1 SGHVS and CDR2 FNYEAQ come from the germline V gene. This CDR3 has 15 residues. The DNA of the CDR3 is TGTGCCAGCAGCCCAGGGCTTTTGAACACCGGGGAGCTGTTTTTT. Its protein is CASSPGLLNTGELFF.

The genes are TRBV15 and TRBJ1-5; maybe TRBD1 (6 bases). CDR1 LNHNV and CDR2 YYDKDF come from the germline V gene (reference sequence). This CDR3 is 13 amino acids long. The V and J ends lost 5 bases and 6 bases respectively, with 11 bases between them. CDR3 nucleotides: TGTGCCACCAGCGGGGTAGGGGGTCAGCCCCAGCATTTT. It translates to CATSGVGGQPQHF.